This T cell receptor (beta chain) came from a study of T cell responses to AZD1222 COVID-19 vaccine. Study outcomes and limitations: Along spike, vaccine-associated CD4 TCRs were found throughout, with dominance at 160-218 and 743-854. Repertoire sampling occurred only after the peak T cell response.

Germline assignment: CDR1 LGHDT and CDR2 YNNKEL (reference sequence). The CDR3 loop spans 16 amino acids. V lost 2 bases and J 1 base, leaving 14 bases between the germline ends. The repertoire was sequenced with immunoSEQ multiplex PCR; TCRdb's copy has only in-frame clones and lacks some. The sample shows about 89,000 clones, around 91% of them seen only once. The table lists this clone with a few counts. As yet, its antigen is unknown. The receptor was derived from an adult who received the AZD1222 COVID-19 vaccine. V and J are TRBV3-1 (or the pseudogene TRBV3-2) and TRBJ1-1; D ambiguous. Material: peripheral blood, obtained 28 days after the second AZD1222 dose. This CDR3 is CASSQRHPRGNTEAFF. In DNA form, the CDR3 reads TGTGCCAGCAGCCAAAGACACCCCCGAGGGAACACTGAAGCTTTCTTT.